One and the same sample provided the 25 T cell receptor beta chains below, sequenced in a study of cytomegalovirus exposure and HLA in healthy donors (dated by TCRdb to 2015 to 2018). The library was produced with the immunoSEQ multiplex PCR assay. The multiplex PCR relied on a mix of 60 forward primers for TCR Vbeta segments and 13 reverse primers for TCR Jbeta segments. In its TCRdb copy, this immuneACCESS table keeps in-frame sequences only and misses some clones. Where compared with another copy, unresolved V genes explain less than half of these, and the others have no known cause. This sample comprises 100,000 to 150,000 clones, roughly four fifths of them detected only once. The top ten hold roughly 6.3% of the sample. Sequenced input: PBMCs. The receptors derive from a woman between 50 and 59 years old in good health and CMV-seropositive.

This clone has more than one count but fewer than ten. The chain carries TRBV5-1 and TRBJ2-1, with 9 bases matching TRBD1. CDR3 size: 16 residues. The ends lost 2 bases at V and 8 bases at J; junction bases unmatched: 11. Germline-derived CDR1 and CDR2 are SGHRS and YFSETQ. In DNA form, the CDR3 reads TGCGCCAGCAGCTTTGGGGGGCGGGGACAGGGAGATGAGCAGTTCTTC. This translates into CASSFGGRGQGDEQFF.

The chain joins TRBV30 to TRBJ1-3, with D unresolved. The CDR3 is 15 residues long. The V gene lost 3 bases and the J gene lost 0 bases, with 12 bases spanning the gap. CDR1 GTSNPN and CDR2 SVGIG come from the germline V gene (reference sequence). The CDR3 nucleotides read TGTGCCTGGAGCAGAGGAGACTCCTCTGGAAACACCATATATTTT. Translating gives CAWSRGDSSGNTIYF.

For the CDR3, the DNA is TGTGCCAGCAGCCCCGAACAGGGGGCTGTCTTCGAAGCTTTCTTT. The encoded protein is CASSPEQGAVFEAFF. The chain carries TRBV7-6 and TRBJ1-1; the match to TRBD1 covers 9 bases. The CDR3 is made up of 15 amino acids. CDR1 and CDR2 (germline): SGHVS, FNYEAQ. The J segment lost 8 bases and the V segment lost 5 bases, leaving 12 bases of the junction unmatched. The whole variable domain, filled in from reference TRBV7-6 and TRBJ1-1, reads GAGVSQSPRYKVTKRGQDVALRCDPISGHVSLYWYRQALGQGPEFLTYFNYEAQQDKSGLPNDRFSAERPEGSISTLTIQRTEQRDSAMYRCASSPEQGAVFEAFFGQGTRLTVV.

J is TRBJ2-5 and V is TRBV5-5; D is ambiguous. V dropped 2 bases and J dropped 1 base, with 9 bases sitting between them. Germline CDR1 and CDR2: SGHKS and YYEKEE (reference sequence). The CDR3 covers 14 residues. The CDR3, as DNA: TGTGCCAGCAGCTTCAGTGCATCCCAAGAGACCCAGTACTTC. It encodes CASSFSASQETQYF. The full variable domain, completed using reference TRBV5-5 and TRBJ2-5, is DAGVTQSPTHLIKTRGQQVTLRCSPISGHKSVSWYQQVLGQGPQFIFQYYEKEERGRGNFPDRFSARQFPNYSSELNVNALLLGDSALYLCASSFSASQETQYFGPGTRLLVL.

The rearrangement uses TRBV19 and TRBJ1-1; the D is unclear. The CDR3 extends over 12 amino acids. Trimming left V 7 bases short and J 0 bases short, with 6 bases between. Germline loops: CDR1 LNHDA, CDR2 SQIVND (reference sequence). The CDR3 loop reads CASKLMNTEAFF. The DNA for the CDR3 is TGTGCCAGTAAGCTAATGAACACTGAAGCTTTCTTT.

This clone was detected a few times. The chain has TRBV6-5 and TRBJ2-7, with 8 bases that match TRBD1. Germline V CDR1 and CDR2: MNHEY, SVGAGI. Trimming took 6 bases from V and 3 from J; bases not matched to a gene: 7. This CDR3 has 14 amino acids. DNA for the CDR3: TGTGCCAGCAGAATGTCGGGACAGGTCTACGAGCAGTACTTC. Translated: CASRMSGQVYEQYF.

The rearrangement uses TRBV19 and TRBJ1-3, with D possibly TRBD1 on 5 matching bases. V was pared by 6 bases and J by 0 bases, with 12 bases between. Germline loops: CDR1 LNHDA, CDR2 SQIVND (reference sequence). The length of the CDR3 is 15 residues. DNA for the CDR3: TGTGCCAGTAGACAAGGGGTGAACTCTGGAAACACCATATATTTT. Residues: CASRQGVNSGNTIYF.

This clone has a handful of counts. The V gene is TRBV5-8, the J gene TRBJ1-5, with D unclear. This CDR3 comprises 15 residues. Germline CDR1 SGHTS, CDR2 YDEGEE. Deletions cut 5 bases from V and 7 bases from J, with 19 bases between. CDR3 residues: CASREVGRTEQPQHF. The CDR3 DNA sequence: TGTGCCAGCAGGGAGGTAGGCCGGACGGAACAGCCCCAGCATTTT.

This chain connects TRBV4-1 to TRBJ2-4; D might be TRBD2 (7 bases). The germline CDR1 and CDR2 sequences are MGHRA and YSYEKL. Trimming shortened V by 1 base and J by 1 base, and 20 bases separated the two germline ends. The CDR3 length is 19 residues. The CDR3, as DNA: TGCGCCAGCAGCCAAGGCCTCCCTCGAGGGGGGGCGGCCAAAAACATTCAGTACTTC. Encoded protein: CASSQGLPRGGAAKNIQYF.

The V call is TRBV21-1, the J call TRBJ2-7; the DNA was not compared with TRBD1, the D call given in the table. TRBV21-1 is a pseudogene. The CDR3 totals 18 residues. The CDR3 loop is CATHFRRRFRDNTYEQYF. The CDR3, as DNA: TGTGCCACCCACTTCCGCAGACGCTTTCGGGACAACACCTACGAGCAGTACTTC.

V and J are TRBV11-2 and TRBJ2-1, with D possibly matching TRBD2 (5 bases). Between the trimmed V and J ends, which lost 7 bases and 8 bases, there was a span of 15 bases. Looked up from germline, CDR1 is SGHAT and CDR2 is FQNNGV. There are 13 residues in the CDR3. The DNA for the CDR3 is TGTGCCAGCACCCCCTTCATGAGGGATGAGCAGTTCTTC. It encodes CASTPFMRDEQFF.

This clone was seen more than once but under ten times. V usage is TRBV6-4 and J usage is TRBJ2-3; 10 bases align to TRBD2. This CDR3 spans 16 amino acids. Germline CDR1 reads MRHNA; CDR2 reads SNTAGT. V was pared by 6 bases and J by 3 bases, with 9 bases of the junction left unmatched. The CDR3 sequence is CASRPSGGTPTDTQYF. The CDR3 DNA sequence: TGTGCCAGCAGGCCTAGCGGGGGTACCCCGACAGATACGCAGTATTTT.

The chain recombines TRBV7-9 with TRBJ1-5, with 10 bases identical to TRBD1. The CDR3 loop spans 14 amino acids. The trim removed 5 bases at V and 5 bases at J, leaving 3 bases unmatched. Germline-derived CDR1 and CDR2 are SEHNR and FQNEAQ (reference sequence). This chain's CDR3 is CASSLGTGDQPQHF. CDR3 bases: TGTGCCAGCAGCCTAGGGACAGGGGATCAGCCCCAGCATTTT.

This chain links TRBV12-5 with TRBJ2-1, with D tentatively TRBD2 (6 bases). CDR3 size: 12 residues. Germline assignment: CDR1 LGHNT and CDR2 FRNRAP. Trimming stripped 6 bases from V and 8 bases from J, with 11 bases between. The CDR3 DNA follows: TGTGCTAGTGGATTTCCTAGCGATGAGCAGTTCTTC. This codes for CASGFPSDEQFF.

Concerning this clone: One end of the junction does not line up with germline, which may come from a read error. This chain links TRBV5-1 with TRBJ2-5, with D perhaps matching TRBD2 (6 bases). This CDR3 spans 13 amino acids. The germline V gene has CDR1 SGHRS and CDR2 YFSETQ. CDR3 loop: CASTLGGSETQYF. DNA of the CDR3: TGCGCCAGCACCTTGGGAGGCAGTGAGACCCAGTACTTC.

The chain employs TRBV7-9 and TRBJ2-7, with TRBD1 identical over 11 bases. Germline V lookup: CDR1 SEHNR, CDR2 FQNEAQ (reference sequence). The CDR3 runs 15 residues. Trimming took 5 bases from V and 3 from J; bases not matched to a gene: 6. The CDR3 protein is CASSARDRGVYEQYF. For the CDR3, the DNA is TGTGCCAGCAGCGCCCGGGACAGGGGGGTCTACGAGCAGTACTTC.

The V gene is TRBV14, the J gene TRBJ1-2, with 7 bases matching TRBD1. J was trimmed by 0 bases and V by 4 bases; bases with no gene match: 14. The germline V gene encodes CDR1 SGHDN and CDR2 FVKESK. The CDR3 is 18 amino acids. The CDR3: CASSRLWQGGDSNYGYTF. In DNA form, the CDR3 reads TGTGCCAGCAGCCGACTTTGGCAGGGGGGAGACTCTAACTATGGCTACACCTTC.

This chain uses TRBV5-1 with TRBJ2-2; D gene ambiguous. The ends were cut back, 3 bases at V and 7 bases at J, with 10 bases in the middle. The CDR3 sequence is 13 residues long. Germline values: CDR1 SGHRS, CDR2 YFSETQ. This CDR3 reads CASSSRLFGELFF. CDR3 nucleotides: TGCGCCAGCAGCTCCCGACTTTTCGGGGAGCTGTTTTTT.

V is TRBV30 and J is TRBJ2-1; 12 positions match TRBD2. The CDR3 is 13 amino acids. V was clipped by 7 bases and J by 9 bases; unmatched bases: 7. Per the germline V gene, CDR1 is GTSNPN and CDR2 is SVGIG (reference sequence). The CDR3 DNA sequence: TGTGCCTCTAGTCTAGCGGGGGGGCCTGAGCAGTTCTTC. The encoded protein is CASSLAGGPEQFF.

V usage is TRBV10-3 and J usage is TRBJ2-7, with 9 bases that match TRBD2. The CDR3 is 15 residues long. Germline loops: CDR1 ENHRY, CDR2 SYGVKD. The trim removed 2 bases at V and 4 bases at J, leaving 6 bases unmatched. CDR3 in amino acids: CAISESGGQDYEQYF. CDR3 nucleotides: TGTGCCATCAGTGAGAGCGGGGGGCAAGATTACGAGCAGTACTTC.

The rearrangement joins TRBV6-1 to TRBJ1-5, with 8 bases fitting TRBD1. In germline, CDR1 is MNHNS, CDR2 SASEGT. The junction had 9 bases not matched to a gene; V was cut back by 3 bases and J by 11 bases. The CDR3 is 14 residues long. This chain's CDR3 is CASSDVPGQAAQHF. In nucleotides, the CDR3 is TGTGCCAGCAGTGATGTCCCGGGACAGGCGGCCCAGCATTTT.

The gene calls are TRBV11-3 and TRBJ1-3, with unresolved D. V was pared by 6 bases and J by 3 bases, with 24 bases between. Germline V gene lookup returns CDR1 SGHNT and CDR2 YENEEA. CDR3 length: 18 residues. The CDR3 sequence: CASSVRQTELSDGNTIYF. The CDR3 nucleotides are TGTGCCAGCAGTGTTCGGCAGACTGAACTATCGGATGGAAACACCATATATTTT.

The J gene is TRBJ2-3, the V gene TRBV5-1; 7 bases map to TRBD1. Germline-derived CDR1 and CDR2 are SGHRS and YFSETQ. The junction had 4 bases not matched to a gene; V was cut back by 0 bases and J by 3 bases. The CDR3 has 15 amino acids. Here the CDR3 DNA reads TGCGCCAGCAGCTTGGTGGGACAGCCTACAGATACGCAGTATTTT. Translated: CASSLVGQPTDTQYF.

This clone was counted between two and nine times. The rearrangement uses TRBV10-3 and TRBJ1-5, with D possibly being TRBD1 (6 bases). Trimming took 10 bases from V and 0 from J, leaving 28 bases between them. The CDR3 has 19 residues. Germline loops: CDR1 ENHRY, CDR2 SYGVKD. CDR3 protein: CATAREGQSLWASNQPQHF. In nucleotides, the CDR3 is TGTGCCACCGCTAGGGAAGGACAGTCTCTTTGGGCTAGCAATCAGCCCCAGCATTTT.

The rearrangement links TRBV7-2 to TRBJ2-5; D call uncertain. The length of the CDR3 is 11 residues. Trimming pared 5 bases from V and 3 bases from J, leaving 4 bases between. In germline, CDR1 is SGHTA, CDR2 FQGNSA. The CDR3 region has the DNA TGTGCCAGCAGCCCCAAAGAGACCCAGTACTTC. Protein: CASSPKETQYF.